The source of this TCR beta chain is a study of early T cells in non-severe SARS-CoV-2 infection. Study overall: The study sequenced bulk RNA from unsorted whole blood, with chains unpaired. Study outcomes and limitations: Lookups in VDJdb leaned toward anti-spike CD8 responses and missed private and CD4 specificities.

Germline assignment: CDR1 MNHEY and CDR2 SVGEGT. Trimming stripped 5 bases from V and 5 bases from J, with 11 bases between. The CDR3 sequence is 13 residues long. With regard to this clonotype: Its specificity is unknown.

Molecules of cDNA were individually given unique molecular identifiers that were attached to them. TCRdb reprocessed the 5' RACE reads via MiXCR and lists one record per CDR3 protein. The table has about 83,000 distinct CDR3 sequences, around 13% seen once. The chain employs TRBV6-2 or TRBV6-3 and TRBJ2-3; D may be TRBD2 (5 bases). The clonotype comes from an adult who was a healthcare worker with PCR-confirmed SARS-CoV-2 infection or an uninfected control (not recorded which). Specimen: whole blood. In DNA, the CDR3 is TGTGCCAGCAGTGTGGACTCCATAGATACGCAGTATTTT. Translation gives CASSVDSIDTQYF.